The 30 T cell receptor beta chains presented below share a single source sample, sequenced in a study of CD8+ T cells in alopecia areata. Sorting of pooled cutaneous lymph node cells was based on CD4, CD8alpha, NKG2D, NKG2ACE and other markers. Once RNA had been extracted, it was reverse transcribed into cDNA to act as the sequencing template. Assay: immunoSEQ multiplex PCR; the TCRdb copy retains only in-frame clones and omits some. This sample carries under 350,000 clones, none of them present only once. Source material: CD4+ T cells sorted from a lymph node. These receptors came from a C3H/HeJ mouse with alopecia areata. Strain haplotype at MHC: H2-k.

A note on this clone: Germline and genes: mouse. Read data end 4 residues before the CDR3 end; the end is taken from the germline J gene. This rearrangement joins TRBV5 to TRBJ2-4; the match to TRBD2 covers 10 bases. This CDR3 region has 17 residues. V gave up 6 bases and J gave up 0 bases; unmatched junction bases: 9. Germline V gene sequence: CDR1 LGHNA, CDR2 YNLKQL (reference sequence). CDR3: CASSLQLGGASQNTLYF. Partial CDR3 DNA: TGTGCCAGCAGTCTCCAACTGGGGGGGGCTAGTCAAAAC.

Comment on this clone: Genes here carry mouse names. The covered CDR3 bases are TGCACCTGCAGTGCAGGTCACAACGCAAACACCGGG. Translation gives CTCSAGHNANTG. The whole CDR3 region reads CTCSAGHNANTGQLYF. The chain carries TRBV1 and TRBJ2-2; D gene unclear. The sequenced fragment ends 4 residues before the CDR3 boundary, so the rest is inferred from the germline J gene. Trimming removed 1 base from V and 0 bases from J, with 9 bases in between. The CDR3 contains 16 residues. CDR1 NSQYPW and CDR2 LRSPGD come from the germline V gene (reference sequence). Full variable domain (missing parts from reference TRBV1 and TRBJ2-2): VTLLEQNPRWRLVPRGQAVNLRCILKNSQYPWMSWYQQDLQKQLQWLFTLRSPGDKEVKSLPGADYLATRVTDTELRLQVANMSQGRTLYCTCSAGHNANTGQLYFGEGSKLTVL.

This clone was observed many times. Gene and germline names: mouse. The read falls 4 residues short of the CDR3 end, and the missing part is taken from the germline J gene. Other DNA sequences in this specimen translate into the identical CDR3. The V and J genes are TRBV13-1 and TRBJ2-3; the D is unclear. V was clipped by 5 bases and J by 1 base, with 8 bases between them. The germline CDR1 and CDR2 sequences are NSHNY and SYGAGN. This CDR3 is built from 13 residues. CDR3 DNA (partial): TGTGCCAGCAGCGTCCAGGGTGCAGAA. Amino acid sequence: CASSVQGAE. The CDR3 reads in full as CASSVQGAETLYF.

This clone was observed a handful of times. Genes and germline come from the mouse. The sample carries other DNA sequences with the same CDR3. The CDR3 here is CASSISRQDTQYF. The DNA read from the CDR3 is TGTGCCAGCAGTATAAGCAGGCAAGAC. The gene calls are TRBV19 and TRBJ2-5; D not resolved. The CDR3 is cut off 4 residues early in the read; its end comes from the germline J gene. The germline gives CDR1 FNHDT, CDR2 SITEND (reference sequence). The CDR3 extends over 13 amino acids. V was pared by 1 base and J by 3 bases, with 6 bases between. The full variable domain, with the rest looked up from reference TRBV19 and TRBJ2-5, is GGIITQTPKFLIGQEGQKLTLKCQQNFNHDTMYWYRQDSGKGLRLIYYSITENDLQKGDLSEGYDASREKKSSFSLTVTSAQKNEMAVFLCASSISRQDTQYFGPGTRLLVL.

Notes on this clone: Given a much more abundant clone one base away, this may be a read error. The genes and germline here are from mouse. The read terminates 4 residues before the CDR3 end, so the remaining end is supplied by the germline J gene. Additional DNA sequences in this sample encode the identical CDR3. The chain uses TRBV13-1 and TRBJ2-2; 8 bases align to TRBD1. Germline assignment: CDR1 NSHNY and CDR2 SYGAGN. The CDR3 sequence is 14 residues long. Trimming removed 5 bases from V and 2 bases from J; junction bases left unmatched: 2. Incomplete CDR3 DNA: TGTGCCAGCAGGGACAGGGAGAACACCGGG. Translating it yields CASRDRENTG. The entire CDR3 sequence reads CASRDRENTGQLYF.

This clone has a handful of counts. Each gene name is a mouse one. The sequence runs out 4 residues before the end of the CDR3; the remainder is reconstructed from the germline J gene. V and J are TRBV13-2 and TRBJ2-1, with TRBD2 matching over 13 bases. Germline CDR1 is NNHNN and CDR2 is SYGAGS (reference sequence). V lost 0 bases and J lost 6; bases outside the gene matches: 3. The CDR3 length is 16 residues. CDR3 in amino acids: CASGDGGLGGAAEQFF. The covered CDR3 bases are TGTGCCAGCGGTGATGGGGGACTGGGGGGGGCTGCT.

This clone was counted a few times. Germline and genes: mouse. The DNA read from the CDR3 is TGTGCCTGGAGTCTGGGACTTAGTGCAGAA. Protein sequence: CAWSLGLSAE. The complete CDR3 reads CAWSLGLSAETLYF. The chain carries TRBV31 and TRBJ2-3; possibly TRBD2 for D (6 bases). Sequencing ends 4 residues short of the CDR3 end; the germline J gene provides the rest. The CDR3 sequence is 14 residues long. The germline CDR1 and CDR2 sequences are GKSSPN and SITVG. Trimming cost V 0 bases and J 0 bases, with 7 bases left between them.

A remark on this clone: The germline and genes are mouse ones. The read terminates 4 residues ahead of where the CDR3 ends, so the germline J gene completes it. V usage is TRBV13-2 and J usage is TRBJ2-3; D call uncertain. The CDR3 covers 15 residues. Trimming removed 1 base from V and 0 bases from J, with 9 bases in between. The germline V gene has CDR1 NNHNN and CDR2 SYGAGS (reference sequence). CDR3 loop: CASGDSTTSAETLYF. The DNA read from the CDR3 is TGTGCCAGCGGTGATTCGACAACTAGTGCAGAA.

This clone has at least ten counts. Mouse gene names apply. The CDR3 goes on 3 residues after the read ends, and that part is filled in from the germline J gene. At the DNA level, this CDR3 is encoded by other sequences in the same sample as well. The chain combines TRBV1 with TRBJ1-6, with D hard to call. TRBJ1-6 is an ORF, with its function uncertain. The V end lost 3 bases, the J end lost 6 bases, and 6 bases lay between the germline ends. In germline, CDR1 is NSQYPW, CDR2 LRSPGD (reference sequence). The CDR3 has 13 residues. CDR3 DNA, as far as it was read: TGCACCTGCAGTGCGGCCAGTAATTCGCCC. Translation gives CTCSAASNSP. The whole CDR3 sequence is CTCSAASNSPLYF.

About this clone itself: Genes and germline are mouse. The read ends 4 residues early relative to the CDR3; the germline J gene fills the gap. The rearrangement links TRBV19 to TRBJ2-5; 11 positions agree with TRBD2. Germline CDR1 is FNHDT and CDR2 is SITEND (reference sequence). The CDR3 length is 15 residues. V lost 2 bases and J lost 3; bases outside the gene matches: 2. CDR3 DNA, as far as it was read: TGTGCCAGCAGTATGGGGACTGGGGGTCAAGAC. Protein sequence: CASSMGTGGQD. The full CDR3 sequence reads CASSMGTGGQDTQYF.

The sample holds a few counts of this clone. Mouse gene names apply. CDR3 DNA, as far as it was read: TGTGCCAGCAGCCAAGGGACTGGGGATGGGTATGCT. Protein sequence: CASSQGTGDGYA. In full, the CDR3 is CASSQGTGDGYAEQFF. This rearrangement joins TRBV5 to TRBJ2-1, with 9 bases identical to TRBD2. The sequence runs out 4 residues before the end of the CDR3; the remainder is reconstructed from the germline J gene. The ends lost 1 base at V and 4 bases at J; junction bases unmatched: 5. The CDR3 is 16 amino acids. Germline CDR1 LGHNA, CDR2 YNLKQL (reference sequence).

This clone turned up a few times. Genes and germline are mouse. With the read ending 4 residues before the CDR3 end, the germline J gene is used to fill in that end. V is TRBV19 and J is TRBJ1-1; TRBD1 might be the D (6 bases). The CDR3 contains 14 residues. Germline CDR1 is FNHDT and CDR2 is SITEND (reference sequence). V lost 7 bases and J lost 0, with 13 bases in between. This CDR3 is CASALGQPNTEVFF. Incomplete CDR3 DNA: TGTGCCAGCGCCTTGGGACAACCAAACACA.

This clone was observed a handful of times. The genes and germline here are from mouse. The CDR3 end is not reached by the read, which stops 3 residues before it; the germline J gene fills it in. The chain carries TRBV12-1 and TRBJ1-6; D is uncertain. TRBJ1-6 has ORF status, its function being uncertain. V was clipped by 7 bases and J by 8 bases, with 5 bases between them. This CDR3 contains 10 residues. Germline values: CDR1 SGHSN, CDR2 HYEKVE. The CDR3 spells CARTDSPLYF. CDR3 DNA (partial): TGTGCCAGAACAGATTCGCCC.

This clone has just a few counts. The gene names here belong to mouse. CDR3 bases read: TGTGCCAGCAGCGAAAAGGCCTGGGGGGGCGCGAGGGCT. The encoded protein is CASSEKAWGGARA. The entire CDR3 is CASSEKAWGGARAEQFF. The chain links TRBV19 to TRBJ2-1, with 10 bases identical to TRBD2. The read terminates 4 residues ahead of where the CDR3 ends, so the germline J gene completes it. Germline values: CDR1 FNHDT, CDR2 SITEND (reference sequence). CDR3 size: 17 residues.

This clone was picked up a small number of times. Mouse names are used for the genes. The read comes to an end 4 residues before the CDR3 does, leaving the germline J gene to fill in the end. The chain carries TRBV31 and TRBJ1-2; D is possibly TRBD1 (5 bases). Germline-derived CDR1 and CDR2 are GKSSPN and SITVG. Between the trimmed V and J ends, which lost 0 bases and 0 bases, there was a span of 11 bases. This CDR3 is 15 amino acids long. Partial CDR3 DNA: TGTGCCTGGAGTCTAGTGGGGGGTGCAAACTCC. It yields the protein CAWSLVGGANS. The entire CDR3 is CAWSLVGGANSDYTF.

Remarks on this clone: These gene names are mouse names. The read comes to an end 4 residues before the CDR3 does, leaving the germline J gene to fill in the end. The identical CDR3 is also encoded by other nucleotide sequences in the sample. The rearrangement uses TRBV5 and TRBJ2-5, with D perhaps matching TRBD2 (5 bases). This CDR3 contains 13 residues. Germline lookup yields CDR1 LGHNA and CDR2 YNLKQL (reference sequence). V lost 3 bases to trimming and J lost 3 bases, with 7 bases between them. The sequenced CDR3 bases are TGTGCCAGCAGCCACCTGGGACAAGAC. Translation: CASSHLGQD. The complete CDR3 protein is CASSHLGQDTQYF.

As for this clone: Genes and germline are mouse. Read coverage stops 4 residues before the CDR3 terminus; the germline J gene supplies the remainder. This chain connects TRBV5 to TRBJ2-3, with a possible D match to TRBD2 (5 bases). This CDR3 spans 15 amino acids. V lost 0 bases and J lost 2, with 9 bases in between. Germline V gene sequence: CDR1 LGHNA, CDR2 YNLKQL (reference sequence). The CDR3 DNA, read in part, is TGTGCCAGCAGCCAAGAAGGTGGGGATGCAGAA. As protein: CASSQEGGDAE. The CDR3 in its entirety is CASSQEGGDAETLYF.

This clone was detected a few times. The gene names given are mouse names. The sequenced fragment ends 4 residues before the CDR3 boundary, so the rest is inferred from the germline J gene. The rearrangement joins TRBV19 to TRBJ2-7; D not certain. From germline, CDR1 is FNHDT and CDR2 SITEND (reference sequence). Trimming removed 4 bases at V and 0 bases at J, with 8 bases between. The CDR3 has 13 residues. The part of the CDR3 DNA that was read is TGTGCCAGCAGTTCGACAATCTCCTAT. This sequence encodes CASSSTISY. The CDR3, in full, reads CASSSTISYEQYF.

Notes on this clone: The genes are named according to mouse. This sample includes further DNA sequences coding for the same CDR3. CDR3 bases read: TGTGCCAGCAGTGATGACAGGGGGTCC. Translating gives CASSDDRGS. The whole CDR3 is CASSDDRGSDYTF. V gene TRBV13-1 combines with J gene TRBJ1-2, with 8 bases identical to TRBD1. The CDR3 is cut off 4 residues early in the read; its end comes from the germline J gene. The germline gives CDR1 NSHNY, CDR2 SYGAGN. The CDR3 spans 13 residues.

Concerning this clone itself: Gene and germline names: mouse. The read terminates 4 residues ahead of where the CDR3 ends, so the germline J gene completes it. V is TRBV5 and J is TRBJ2-7; no definite D call. There are 12 residues in the CDR3. Germline loops: CDR1 LGHNA, CDR2 YNLKQL (reference sequence). CDR3: CASSPQIDEQYF. CDR3 DNA (partial): TGTGCCAGCAGCCCTCAGATTGAT.

The table lists this clone with a few counts. Genes and germline come from the mouse. The read terminates 4 residues before the CDR3 end, so the remaining end is supplied by the germline J gene. This same CDR3 is encoded by further DNA sequences in the sample. This chain connects TRBV19 to TRBJ2-3, with 8 bases fitting TRBD1. The CDR3 loop spans 15 amino acids. Germline assignment: CDR1 FNHDT and CDR2 SITEND (reference sequence). V gave up 2 bases and J gave up 0 bases; unmatched junction bases: 2. CDR3 sequence reads: CASSITGGSAETLYF. CDR3 DNA, as far as it was read: TGTGCCAGCAGTATCACAGGGGGTAGTGCAGAA.

Turning to this clone: The gene names given are mouse names. The CDR3 end is not reached by the read, which stops 4 residues before it; the germline J gene fills it in. The V call is TRBV1, the J call TRBJ1-2; D remains unclear. V was cut by 0 bases and J by 0 bases, with 8 bases left in between. This CDR3 has 15 residues. The germline CDR1 and CDR2 sequences are NSQYPW and LRSPGD (reference sequence). CDR3 region: CTCSADSRTNSDYTF. The DNA read from the CDR3 is TGCACCTGCAGTGCAGATTCCAGAACAAACTCC.

About this clone itself: Gene names denote mouse genes. The CDR3 end lies 4 residues beyond the end of the read and is filled in from the germline J gene. V is TRBV13-1 and J is TRBJ1-1; 8 positions agree with TRBD1. CDR3 length equals 12 residues. Germline CDR1 and CDR2: NSHNY and SYGAGN. This CDR3 is CASSADRGEVFF. The sequenced CDR3 bases are TGTGCCAGCAGTGCCGACAGGGGA.

This clone was observed a handful of times. Gene names and germline refer to mouse. Partial CDR3 DNA: TGTGCCAGCACCCCGGGACAGAACACCGGG. This gives the protein CASTPGQNTG. The full CDR3 protein is CASTPGQNTGQLYF. The chain has TRBV19 and TRBJ2-2; 7 positions match TRBD1. The missing CDR3 end, 4 residues past where the read stops, is filled in from the germline J gene. Germline loops: CDR1 FNHDT, CDR2 SITEND (reference sequence). The CDR3 is 14 amino acids. After removal of 6 bases from V and 2 bases from J, the junction contained 4 bases not matched to a gene.

This clone was counted only a few times. The genes are named according to mouse. The covered CDR3 bases are TGTGCTAGCAGTAGCGATCAGGGGTCCGGG. Encoded protein: CASSSDQGSG. From start to end, the CDR3 is CASSSDQGSGQLYF. The chain combines TRBV17 with TRBJ2-2; possibly TRBD1 for D (6 bases). The read gets to within 4 residues of the CDR3 end, and the germline J gene fills in the rest. This CDR3 has 14 residues. V lost 3 bases to trimming and J lost 6 bases, with 11 bases between them. Per the germline V gene, CDR1 is MNHDT and CDR2 is YYDKIL.

In the case of this clone: Genes here carry mouse names. The read ends 4 residues shy of where the CDR3 ends; the end is completed using the germline J gene. In the same sample, other DNA sequences code for this CDR3. The rearrangement joins TRBV19 to TRBJ2-5, with 11 bases that match TRBD1. CDR3 length: 14 amino acids. The germline CDR1 and CDR2 sequences are FNHDT and SITEND (reference sequence). The CDR3 reads CASSIGTGGDTQYF. The part of the CDR3 DNA that was read is TGTGCCAGCAGTATAGGGACAGGGGGCGAC.

Concerning this clone: Gene names are the mouse ones. The CDR3 end is not reached by the read, which stops 4 residues before it; the germline J gene fills it in. The rearrangement links TRBV13-1 to TRBJ2-3; the D gene is possibly TRBD1 (5 bases). This CDR3 contains 16 residues. The V gene's germline CDR1 is NSHNY and CDR2 SYGAGN. Trimming stripped 4 bases from V and 0 bases from J, with 15 bases between. The CDR3 here is CASSPPDSTSAETLYF. The part of the CDR3 DNA that was read is TGTGCCAGCAGTCCACCTGACAGTACTAGTGCAGAA.

A remark on this clone: Mouse germline and gene names are used. The CDR3 extends 4 residues past the end of the read, so its final part is completed from the germline J gene. This rearrangement joins TRBV13-2 to TRBJ1-2; 7 bases are a match to TRBD1. The CDR3 spans 14 residues. Germline values: CDR1 NNHNN, CDR2 SYGAGS (reference sequence). The ends lost 4 bases at V and 0 bases at J; junction bases unmatched: 3. Incomplete CDR3 DNA: TGTGCCAGCGGTCCGGGACAGTCAAACTCC. Translating gives CASGPGQSNS. The entire CDR3 sequence reads CASGPGQSNSDYTF.

This clone has a handful of counts. Gene names are the mouse ones. The same CDR3 is also encoded by other DNA sequences in this sample. CDR3 loop: CASSAGQGDTQYF. The CDR3 DNA, read in part, is TGTGCCAGCAGCGCTGGACAGGGAGAC. This sequence joins TRBV13-3 and TRBJ2-5, with 8 bases that match TRBD1. The CDR3 extends 4 residues past the end of the read, so its final part is completed from the germline J gene. This CDR3 spans 13 amino acids. The germline gives CDR1 NNHDY, CDR2 SYVADS.

Turning to this clone: Gene names denote mouse genes. With the read ending 4 residues before the CDR3 end, the germline J gene is used to fill in that end. This sequence joins TRBV1 and TRBJ2-7, with a weak D call TRBD2 (7 bases). CDR1 and CDR2 (germline): NSQYPW, LRSPGD (reference sequence). Trimming pared 3 bases from V and 0 bases from J, leaving 12 bases between. This CDR3 region has 15 residues. Partial CDR3 DNA: TGCACCTGCAGTGCTTGGGGGGCGGGCTCCTAT. It is translated as CTCSAWGAGSY. The CDR3, in full, reads CTCSAWGAGSYEQYF.